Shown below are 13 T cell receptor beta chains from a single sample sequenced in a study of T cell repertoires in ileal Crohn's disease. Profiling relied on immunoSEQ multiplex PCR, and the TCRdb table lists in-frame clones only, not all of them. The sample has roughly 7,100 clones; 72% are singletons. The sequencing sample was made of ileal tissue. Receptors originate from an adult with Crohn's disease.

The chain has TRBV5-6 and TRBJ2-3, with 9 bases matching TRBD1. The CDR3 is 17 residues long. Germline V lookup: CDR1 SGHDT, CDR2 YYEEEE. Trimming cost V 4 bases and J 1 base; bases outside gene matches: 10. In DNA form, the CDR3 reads TGTGCCAGCAGCAACCCCGGGACAGGGTTTGGCACAGATACGCAGTATTTT. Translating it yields CASSNPGTGFGTDTQYF.

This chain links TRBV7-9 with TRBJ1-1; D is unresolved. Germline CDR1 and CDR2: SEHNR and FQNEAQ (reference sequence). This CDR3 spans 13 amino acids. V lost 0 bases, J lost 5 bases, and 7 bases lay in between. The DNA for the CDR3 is TGTGCCAGCAGCTTAGCGGCCGGGACTGAAGCTTTCTTT. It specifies CASSLAAGTEAFF. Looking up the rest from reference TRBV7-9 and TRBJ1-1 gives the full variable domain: DTGVSQNPRHKITKRGQNVTFRCDPISEHNRLYWYRQTLGQGPEFLTYFQNEAQLEKSRLLSDRFSAERPKGSFSTLEIQRTEQGDSAMYLCASSLAAGTEAFFGQGTRLTVV.

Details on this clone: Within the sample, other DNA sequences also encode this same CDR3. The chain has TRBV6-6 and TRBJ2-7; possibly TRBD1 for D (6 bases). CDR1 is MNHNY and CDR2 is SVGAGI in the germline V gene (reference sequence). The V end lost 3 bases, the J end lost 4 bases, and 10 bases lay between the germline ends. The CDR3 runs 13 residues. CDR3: CASSYLGGYEQYF. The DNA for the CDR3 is TGTGCCAGCAGTTATTTAGGGGGATACGAGCAGTACTTC.

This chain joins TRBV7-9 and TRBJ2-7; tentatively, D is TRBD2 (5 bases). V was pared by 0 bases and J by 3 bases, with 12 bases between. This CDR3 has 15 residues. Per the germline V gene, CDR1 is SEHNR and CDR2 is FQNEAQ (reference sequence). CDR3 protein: CASSLALSGSYEQYF. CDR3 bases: TGTGCCAGCAGCTTAGCGCTTTCGGGGAGCTACGAGCAGTACTTC. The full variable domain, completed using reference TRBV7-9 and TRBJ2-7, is DTGVSQNPRHKITKRGQNVTFRCDPISEHNRLYWYRQTLGQGPEFLTYFQNEAQLEKSRLLSDRFSAERPKGSFSTLEIQRTEQGDSAMYLCASSLALSGSYEQYFGPGTRLTVT.

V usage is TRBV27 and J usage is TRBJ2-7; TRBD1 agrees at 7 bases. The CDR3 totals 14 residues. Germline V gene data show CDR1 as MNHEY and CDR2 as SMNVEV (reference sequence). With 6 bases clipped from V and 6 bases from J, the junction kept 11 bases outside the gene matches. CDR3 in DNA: TGTGCCAGCAGCCATACAGGGGTGGTAGGCGAGCAGTACTTC. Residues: CASSHTGVVGEQYF.

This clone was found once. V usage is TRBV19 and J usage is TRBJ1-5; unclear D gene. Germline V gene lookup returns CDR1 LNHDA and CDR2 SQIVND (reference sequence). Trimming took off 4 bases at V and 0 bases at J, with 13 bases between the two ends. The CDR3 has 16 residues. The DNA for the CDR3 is TGTGCCAGTAGTACCGGACGGACTCTTAGCAATCAGCCCCAGCATTTT. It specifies CASSTGRTLSNQPQHF.

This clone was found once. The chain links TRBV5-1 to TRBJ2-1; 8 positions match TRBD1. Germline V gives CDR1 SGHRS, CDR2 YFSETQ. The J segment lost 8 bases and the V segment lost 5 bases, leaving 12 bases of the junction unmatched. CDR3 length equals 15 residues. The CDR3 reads CASSSQGVVLDEQFF. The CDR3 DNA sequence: TGCGCCAGCAGTTCACAGGGGGTGGTCTTGGATGAGCAGTTCTTC.

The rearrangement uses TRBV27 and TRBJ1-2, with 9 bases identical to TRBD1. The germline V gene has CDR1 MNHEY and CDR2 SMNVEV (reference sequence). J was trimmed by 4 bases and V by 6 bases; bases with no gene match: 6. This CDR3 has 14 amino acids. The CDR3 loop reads CASSRDRDLYGYTF. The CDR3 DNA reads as TGTGCCAGCAGCAGGGACAGGGATCTCTATGGCTACACCTTC.

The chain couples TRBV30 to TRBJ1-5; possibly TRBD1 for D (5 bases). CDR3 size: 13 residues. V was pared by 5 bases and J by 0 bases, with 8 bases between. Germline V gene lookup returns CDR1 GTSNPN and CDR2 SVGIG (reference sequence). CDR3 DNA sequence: TGTGCCTGGGGGGCAGATAGCAATCAGCCCCAGCATTTT. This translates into CAWGADSNQPQHF.

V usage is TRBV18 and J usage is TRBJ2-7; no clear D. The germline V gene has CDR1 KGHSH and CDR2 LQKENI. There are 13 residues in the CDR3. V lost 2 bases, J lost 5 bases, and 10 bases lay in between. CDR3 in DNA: TGTGCCAGCTCACCAGCCGGGTTCGACGAGCAGTACTTC. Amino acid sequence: CASSPAGFDEQYF.

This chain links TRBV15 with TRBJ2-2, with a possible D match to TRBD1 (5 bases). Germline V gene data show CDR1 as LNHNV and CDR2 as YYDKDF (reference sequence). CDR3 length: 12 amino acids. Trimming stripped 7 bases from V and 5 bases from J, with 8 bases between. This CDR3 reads CATNSGTGELFF. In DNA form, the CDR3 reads TGTGCCACCAATTCAGGGACCGGGGAGCTGTTTTTT.

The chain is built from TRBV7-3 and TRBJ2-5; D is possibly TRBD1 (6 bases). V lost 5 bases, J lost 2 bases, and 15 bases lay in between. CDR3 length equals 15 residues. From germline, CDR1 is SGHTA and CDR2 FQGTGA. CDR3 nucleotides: TGTGCCAGCAGCCCTCAGACAGGTCTTCAAGAGACCCAGTACTTC. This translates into CASSPQTGLQETQYF.

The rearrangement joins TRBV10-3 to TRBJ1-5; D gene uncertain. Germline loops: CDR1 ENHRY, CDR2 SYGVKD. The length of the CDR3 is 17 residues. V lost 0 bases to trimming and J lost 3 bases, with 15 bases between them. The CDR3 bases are TGTGCCATCAGTGAGTCGCCCTTGGGCAGGTACAATCAGCCCCAGCATTTT. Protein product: CAISESPLGRYNQPQHF.